This passage covers 11 T cell receptor beta chains from one sample sequenced in a study of blood T cell repertoires in COVID-19. Measured with immunoSEQ multiplex PCR; TCRdb has only the in-frame clones, and not every one. This table has around 180,000 clones, around 87% appearing once. Sequenced input: peripheral blood. All receptors come from a middle-aged man with active or convalescent COVID-19.

Comments on this clone: A read error may produce the germline difference seen at one junction end. This sequence joins TRBV6-4 and TRBJ1-4; no clear D. The germline gives CDR1 MRHNA, CDR2 SNTAGT. This CDR3 contains 9 residues. The CDR3 is CASSDRTPF. CDR3 coding DNA: TGTGCCAGCAGTGACAGGACTCCCTTT.

There are a few counts of this clone. The V gene is TRBV6-5, the J gene TRBJ1-6, with 7 nucleotides matching TRBD1. Germline-derived CDR1 and CDR2 are MNHEY and SVGAGI. The CDR3 runs 14 residues. With V trimmed by 6 bases and J by 5 bases, 4 bases remained unmatched. CDR3 protein: CASRPGTDNSPLHF. DNA of the CDR3: TGTGCCAGCAGGCCCGGGACAGATAATTCACCCCTCCACTTT.

The V call is TRBV28, the J call TRBJ2-5; 13 nucleotides align to TRBD2. The CDR3 has 17 residues. J was trimmed by 7 bases and V by 5 bases; bases with no gene match: 13. Germline CDR1 is MDHEN and CDR2 is SYDVKM. CDR3: CASSPPGLAGRGGTQYF. The DNA for the CDR3 is TGTGCCAGCAGTCCCCCGGGACTAGCGGGGCGGGGGGGGACCCAGTACTTC.

This clone has only a few counts. The chain joins TRBV14 to TRBJ2-7; 11 bases agree with TRBD2. The trim removed 3 bases at V and 6 bases at J, leaving 16 bases unmatched. From germline, CDR1 is SGHDN and CDR2 FVKESK. The CDR3 has 18 residues. CDR3 region: CASSHRSYLAGGPIEQYF. CDR3 nucleotides: TGTGCCAGCAGCCACCGATCGTATCTAGCGGGGGGACCTATCGAGCAGTACTTC. Supplemented by reference TRBV14 and TRBJ2-7, the full variable domain reads EAGVTQFPSHSVIEKGQTVTLRCDPISGHDNLYWYRRVMGKEIKFLLHFVKESKQDESGMPNNRFLAERTGGTYSTLKVQPAELEDSGVYFCASSHRSYLAGGPIEQYFGPGTRLTVT.

V gene TRBV25-1 combines with J gene TRBJ2-7; 13 bases are shared with TRBD2. Germline V lookup: CDR1 MGHDK, CDR2 SYGVNS. This CDR3 spans 17 amino acids. The junction had 7 bases not matched to a gene; V was cut back by 3 bases and J by 2 bases. The CDR3 DNA follows: TGTGCCAGCAGTGATTCCGGGACTAGCGGGACCCCCTACGAGCAGTACTTC. Protein sequence: CASSDSGTSGTPYEQYF.

The chain joins TRBV29-1 to TRBJ1-1; 8 bases fit TRBD1. J gave up 5 bases and V 7 bases, and 6 bases lay outside the gene matches. The CDR3 has 12 amino acids. Germline V CDR1 and CDR2: SQVTM, ANQGSEA. This CDR3 reads CSAKTGETEAFF. The CDR3 coding sequence is TGCAGCGCCAAGACAGGGGAAACTGAAGCTTTCTTT. Supplemented by reference TRBV29-1 and TRBJ1-1, the full variable domain reads SAVISQKPSRDICQRGTSLTIQCQVDSQVTMMFWYRQQPGQSLTLIATANQGSEATYESGFVIDKFPISRPNLTFSTLTVSNMSPEDSSIYLCSAKTGETEAFFGQGTRLTVV.

The V call is TRBV7-2, the J call TRBJ2-3; D not resolved. The CDR3 is 14 residues long. Trimming removed 1 base from V and 4 bases from J, with 9 bases in between. Germline V gene lookup returns CDR1 SGHTA and CDR2 FQGNSA. The CDR3 spells CASSLEPPPDTQYF. In DNA, the CDR3 is TGTGCCAGCAGCTTAGAGCCCCCTCCAGATACGCAGTATTTT.

The chain employs TRBV12-3 or TRBV12-4 and TRBJ2-7; perhaps TRBD1 as D (5 bases). V was cut by 4 bases and J by 5 bases, with 9 bases left in between. The CDR3 length is 12 residues. The CDR3 here is CASSSLGDEQYF. DNA for the CDR3: TGTGCCAGCAGTTCATTAGGGGACGAGCAGTACTTC.

The CDR3 reads CASSLTEGVSFF. CDR3 sequence (DNA): TGCGCCAGCAGCTTAACAGAGGGGGTATCTTTCTTT. The gene calls are TRBV5-1 and TRBJ1-1; tentative D call: TRBD1 (6 bases). In germline, CDR1 is SGHRS, CDR2 YFSETQ. This CDR3 has 12 residues. Trimming left V 2 bases short and J 12 bases short, with 14 bases between.

Comment on this clone: One end of the junction does not line up with germline, which may come from a read error. The chain is built from TRBV7-9 and TRBJ2-5; TRBD1 agrees at 7 bases. There are 16 residues in the CDR3. From germline, CDR1 is SEHNR and CDR2 FQNEAQ (reference sequence). Here the CDR3 reads CASSFPRDSTWETQHF. In DNA form, the CDR3 reads TGTGCCAGCAGCTTCCCCCGGGACAGTACGTGGGAGACCCAGCACTTC.

The CDR3 coding sequence is TGTGCCAGCTCACCACGTGCTGACTATGGACAGGCTTCTACCTACGAGCAGTACTTC. This codes for CASSPRADYGQASTYEQYF. The V gene is TRBV18, the J gene TRBJ2-7; 7 nucleotides agree with TRBD1. Germline lookup yields CDR1 KGHSH and CDR2 LQKENI. The CDR3 has 19 residues. With 1 base clipped from V and 2 bases from J, the junction kept 17 bases outside the gene matches.